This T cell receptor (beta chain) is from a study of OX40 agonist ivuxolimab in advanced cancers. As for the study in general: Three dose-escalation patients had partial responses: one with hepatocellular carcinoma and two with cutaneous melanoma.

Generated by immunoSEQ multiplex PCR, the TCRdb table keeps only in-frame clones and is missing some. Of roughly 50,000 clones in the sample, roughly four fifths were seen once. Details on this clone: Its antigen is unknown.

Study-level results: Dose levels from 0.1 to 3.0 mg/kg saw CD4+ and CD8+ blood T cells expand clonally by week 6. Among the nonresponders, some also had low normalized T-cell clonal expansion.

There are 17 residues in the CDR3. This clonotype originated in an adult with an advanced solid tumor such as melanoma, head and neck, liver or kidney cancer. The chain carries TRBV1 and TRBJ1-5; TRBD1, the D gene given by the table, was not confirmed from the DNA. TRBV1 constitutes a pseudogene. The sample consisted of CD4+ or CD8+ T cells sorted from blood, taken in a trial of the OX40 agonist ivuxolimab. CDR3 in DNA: TGCACCAGCAGCCAGGATACAGGGGGTTTTAGCAATCAGCCCCAGCATTTT. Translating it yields CTSSQDTGGFSNQPQHF.